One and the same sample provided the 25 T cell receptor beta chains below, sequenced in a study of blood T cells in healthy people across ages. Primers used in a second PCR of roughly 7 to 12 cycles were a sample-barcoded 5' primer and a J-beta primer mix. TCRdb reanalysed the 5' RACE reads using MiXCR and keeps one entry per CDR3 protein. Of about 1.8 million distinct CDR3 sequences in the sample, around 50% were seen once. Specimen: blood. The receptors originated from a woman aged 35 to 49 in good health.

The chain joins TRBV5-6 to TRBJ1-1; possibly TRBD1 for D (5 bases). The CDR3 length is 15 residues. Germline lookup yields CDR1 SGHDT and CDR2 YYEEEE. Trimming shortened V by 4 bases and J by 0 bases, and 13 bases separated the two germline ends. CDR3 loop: CASSRRQPMNTEAFF. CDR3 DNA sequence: TGTGCCAGCAGCCGAAGACAGCCGATGAACACTGAAGCTTTCTTT.

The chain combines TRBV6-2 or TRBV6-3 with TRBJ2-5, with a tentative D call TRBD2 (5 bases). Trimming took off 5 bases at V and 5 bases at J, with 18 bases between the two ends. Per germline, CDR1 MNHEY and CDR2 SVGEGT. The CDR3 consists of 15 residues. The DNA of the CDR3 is TGTGCCAGCAGTAGTCTAGCTCGTCAAGTGGAGACCCAGTACTTC. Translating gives CASSSLARQVETQYF.

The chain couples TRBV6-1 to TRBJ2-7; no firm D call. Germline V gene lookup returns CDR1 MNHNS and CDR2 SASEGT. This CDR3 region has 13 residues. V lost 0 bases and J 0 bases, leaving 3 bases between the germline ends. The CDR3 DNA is TGTGCCAGCAGTGAAGCAAGCTCCTACGAGCAGTACTTC. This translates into CASSEASSYEQYF.

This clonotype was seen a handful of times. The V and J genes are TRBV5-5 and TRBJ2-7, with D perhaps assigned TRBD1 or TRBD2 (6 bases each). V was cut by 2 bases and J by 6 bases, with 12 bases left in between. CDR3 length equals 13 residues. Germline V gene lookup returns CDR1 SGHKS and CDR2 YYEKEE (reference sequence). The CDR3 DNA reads TGTGCCAGCAGCTTTATCAGGGGAGGCGAGCAGTACTTC. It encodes CASSFIRGGEQYF.

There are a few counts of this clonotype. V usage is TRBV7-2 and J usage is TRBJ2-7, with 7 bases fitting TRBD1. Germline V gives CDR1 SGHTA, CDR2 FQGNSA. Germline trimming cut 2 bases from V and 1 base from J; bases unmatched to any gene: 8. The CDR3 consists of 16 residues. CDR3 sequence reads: CASSLQGTAISYEQYF. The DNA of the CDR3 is TGTGCCAGCAGCTTACAAGGGACAGCGATATCCTACGAGCAGTACTTC.

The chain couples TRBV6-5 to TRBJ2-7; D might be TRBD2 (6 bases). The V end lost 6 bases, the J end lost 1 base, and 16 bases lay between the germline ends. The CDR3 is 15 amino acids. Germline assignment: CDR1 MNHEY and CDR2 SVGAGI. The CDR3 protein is CASRVGGAKSYEQYF. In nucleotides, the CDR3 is TGTGCCAGCAGGGTCGGAGGGGCTAAATCCTACGAGCAGTACTTC.

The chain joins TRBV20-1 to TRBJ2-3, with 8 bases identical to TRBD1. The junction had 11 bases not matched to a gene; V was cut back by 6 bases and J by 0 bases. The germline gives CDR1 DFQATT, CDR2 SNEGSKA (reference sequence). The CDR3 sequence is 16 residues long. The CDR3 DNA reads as TGCAGTGCCTCAGGGGGGACAGGCGAAAGCACAGATACGCAGTATTTT. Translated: CSASGGTGESTDTQYF.

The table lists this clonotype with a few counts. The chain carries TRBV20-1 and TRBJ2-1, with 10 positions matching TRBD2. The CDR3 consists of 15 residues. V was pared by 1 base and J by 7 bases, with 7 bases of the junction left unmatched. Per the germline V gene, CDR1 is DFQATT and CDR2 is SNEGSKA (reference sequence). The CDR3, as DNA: TGCAGTGCTAGAGCCCAGCGGGGGGGCCTGAATGAGCAGTTCTTC. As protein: CSARAQRGGLNEQFF.

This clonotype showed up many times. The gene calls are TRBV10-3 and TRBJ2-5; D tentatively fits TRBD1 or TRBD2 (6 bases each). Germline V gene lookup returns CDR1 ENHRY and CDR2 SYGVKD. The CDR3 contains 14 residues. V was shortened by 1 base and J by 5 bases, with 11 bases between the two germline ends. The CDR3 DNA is TGTGCCATCAGTGAGTTACAGGGAGGCGAGACCCAGTACTTC. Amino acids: CAISELQGGETQYF.

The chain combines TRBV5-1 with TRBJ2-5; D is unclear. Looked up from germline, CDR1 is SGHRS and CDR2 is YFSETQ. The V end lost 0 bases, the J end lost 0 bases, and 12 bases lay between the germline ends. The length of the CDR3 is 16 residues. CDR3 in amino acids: CASSLGQLQYQETQYF. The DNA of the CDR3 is TGCGCCAGCAGCTTGGGTCAGCTCCAGTACCAAGAGACCCAGTACTTC.

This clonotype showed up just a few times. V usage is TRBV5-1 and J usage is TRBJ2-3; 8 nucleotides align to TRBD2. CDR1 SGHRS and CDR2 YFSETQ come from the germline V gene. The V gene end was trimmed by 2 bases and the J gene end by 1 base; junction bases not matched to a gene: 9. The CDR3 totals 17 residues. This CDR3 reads CASSFGLASSGTDTQYF. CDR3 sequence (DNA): TGCGCCAGCAGCTTTGGACTAGCTAGTTCGGGCACAGATACGCAGTATTTT. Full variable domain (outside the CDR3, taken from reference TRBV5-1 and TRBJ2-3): KAGVTQTPRYLIKTRGQQVTLSCSPISGHRSVSWYQQTPGQGLQFLFEYFSETQRNKGNFPGRFSGRQFSNSRSEMNVSTLELGDSALYLCASSFGLASSGTDTQYFGPGTRLTVL.

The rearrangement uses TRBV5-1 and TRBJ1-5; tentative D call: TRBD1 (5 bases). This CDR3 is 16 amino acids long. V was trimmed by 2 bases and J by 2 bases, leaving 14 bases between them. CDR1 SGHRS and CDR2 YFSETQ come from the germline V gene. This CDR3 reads CASSFGPQGGNQPQHF. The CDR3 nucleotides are TGCGCCAGCAGCTTCGGTCCCCAGGGTGGCAATCAGCCCCAGCATTTT.

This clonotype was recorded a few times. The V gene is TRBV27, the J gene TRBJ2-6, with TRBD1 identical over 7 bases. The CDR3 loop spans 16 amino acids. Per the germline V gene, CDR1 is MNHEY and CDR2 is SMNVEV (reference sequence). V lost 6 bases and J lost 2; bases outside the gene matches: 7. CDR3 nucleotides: TGTGCCAGCAGCCGCACAGGGGAAACTGGGGCCAACGTCCTGACTTTC. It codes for CASSRTGETGANVLTF. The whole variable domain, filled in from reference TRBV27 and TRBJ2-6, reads EAQVTQNPRYLITVTGKKLTVTCSQNMNHEYMSWYRQDPGLGLRQIYYSMNVEVTDKGDVPEGYKVSRKEKRNFPLILESPSPNQTSLYFCASSRTGETGANVLTFGAGSRLTVL.

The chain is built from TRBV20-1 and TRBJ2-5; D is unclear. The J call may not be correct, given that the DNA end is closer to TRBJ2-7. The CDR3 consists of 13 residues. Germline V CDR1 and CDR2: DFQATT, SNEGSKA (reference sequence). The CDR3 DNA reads TGCAGTGCTAGCCGCTCAGGCCCCTACGAGCAGTACTTC. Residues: CSASRSGPYEQYF.

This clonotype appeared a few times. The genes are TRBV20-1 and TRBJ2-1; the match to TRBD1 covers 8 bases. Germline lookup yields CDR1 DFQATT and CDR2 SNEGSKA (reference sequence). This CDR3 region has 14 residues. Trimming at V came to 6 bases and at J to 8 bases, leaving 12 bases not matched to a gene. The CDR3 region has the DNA TGCAGTGCACCTCCGGGACAGGCCTGGGATGAGCAGTTCTTC. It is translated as CSAPPGQAWDEQFF.

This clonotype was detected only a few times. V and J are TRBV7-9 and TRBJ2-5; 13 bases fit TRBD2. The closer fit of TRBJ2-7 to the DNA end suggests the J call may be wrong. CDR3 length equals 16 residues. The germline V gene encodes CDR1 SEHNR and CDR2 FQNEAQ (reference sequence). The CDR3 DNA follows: TGTGCCAGCAGCTCTGGACTAGCGGGGGAGTCCTACGAGCAGTACTTC. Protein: CASSSGLAGESYEQYF.

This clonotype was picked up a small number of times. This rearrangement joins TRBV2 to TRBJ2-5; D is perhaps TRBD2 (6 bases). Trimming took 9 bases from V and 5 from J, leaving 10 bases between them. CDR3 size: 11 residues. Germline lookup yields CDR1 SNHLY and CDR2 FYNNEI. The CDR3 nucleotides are TGTGCCAGAGGGGAGGTGGAGACCCAGTACTTC. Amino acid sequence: CARGEVETQYF.

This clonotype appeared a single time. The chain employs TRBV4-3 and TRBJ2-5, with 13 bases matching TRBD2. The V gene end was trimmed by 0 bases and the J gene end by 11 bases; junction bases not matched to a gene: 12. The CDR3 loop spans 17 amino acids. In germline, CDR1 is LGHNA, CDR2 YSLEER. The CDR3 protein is CASSQDRRLAGGGEQYF. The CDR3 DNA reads TGCGCCAGCAGCCAAGACCGTAGACTAGCGGGGGGAGGTGAGCAGTACTTC.

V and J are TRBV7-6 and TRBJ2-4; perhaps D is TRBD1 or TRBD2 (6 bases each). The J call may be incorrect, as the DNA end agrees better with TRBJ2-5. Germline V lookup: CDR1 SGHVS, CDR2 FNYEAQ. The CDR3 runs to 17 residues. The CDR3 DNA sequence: TGTGCCAGCAGCCCTCTACCGGGGGCGAAGACCGCACAGACCCAGTACTTC. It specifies CASSPLPGAKTAQTQYF.

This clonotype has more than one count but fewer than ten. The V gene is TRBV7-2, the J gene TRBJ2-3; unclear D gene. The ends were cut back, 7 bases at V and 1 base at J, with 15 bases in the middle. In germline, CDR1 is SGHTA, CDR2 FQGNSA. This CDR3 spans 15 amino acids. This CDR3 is CASNRVGGGTDTQYF. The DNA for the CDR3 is TGTGCCAGCAACCGGGTGGGCGGTGGCACAGATACGCAGTATTTT.

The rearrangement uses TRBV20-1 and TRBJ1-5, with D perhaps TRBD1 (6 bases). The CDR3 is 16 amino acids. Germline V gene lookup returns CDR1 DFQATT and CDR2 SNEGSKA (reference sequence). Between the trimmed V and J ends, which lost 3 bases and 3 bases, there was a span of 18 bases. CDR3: CSASPKQGFPNQPQHF. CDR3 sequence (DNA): TGCAGTGCTAGCCCAAAACAGGGATTCCCCAATCAGCCCCAGCATTTT.

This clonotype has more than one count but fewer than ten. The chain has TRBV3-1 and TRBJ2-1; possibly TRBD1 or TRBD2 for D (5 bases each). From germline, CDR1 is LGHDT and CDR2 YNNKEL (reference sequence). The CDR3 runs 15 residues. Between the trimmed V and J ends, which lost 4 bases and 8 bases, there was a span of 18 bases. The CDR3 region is CASSPKLVLGHEQFF. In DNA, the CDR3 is TGTGCCAGCAGCCCGAAGCTGGTCCTGGGACATGAGCAGTTCTTC.

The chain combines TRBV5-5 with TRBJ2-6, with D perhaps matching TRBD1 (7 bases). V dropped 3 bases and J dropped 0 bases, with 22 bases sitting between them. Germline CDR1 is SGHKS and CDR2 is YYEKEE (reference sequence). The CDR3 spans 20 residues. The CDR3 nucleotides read TGTGCCAGCAGCTCCAGCATTCCGGGACAGACTAGCTCTGGGGCCAACGTCCTGACTTTC. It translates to CASSSSIPGQTSSGANVLTF.

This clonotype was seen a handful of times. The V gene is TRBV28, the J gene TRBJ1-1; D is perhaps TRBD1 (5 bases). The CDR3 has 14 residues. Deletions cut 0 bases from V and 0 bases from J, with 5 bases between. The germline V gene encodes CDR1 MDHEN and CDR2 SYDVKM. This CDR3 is CASSLWTVNTEAFF. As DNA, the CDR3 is TGTGCCAGCAGTTTATGGACAGTGAACACTGAAGCTTTCTTT.

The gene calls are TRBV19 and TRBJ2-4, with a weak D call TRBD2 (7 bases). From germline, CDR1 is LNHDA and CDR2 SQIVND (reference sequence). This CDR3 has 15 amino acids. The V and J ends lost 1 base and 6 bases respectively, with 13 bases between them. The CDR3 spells CASSIGRGAGNIQYF. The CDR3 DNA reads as TGTGCCAGTAGTATAGGCCGGGGGGCCGGAAACATTCAGTACTTC.